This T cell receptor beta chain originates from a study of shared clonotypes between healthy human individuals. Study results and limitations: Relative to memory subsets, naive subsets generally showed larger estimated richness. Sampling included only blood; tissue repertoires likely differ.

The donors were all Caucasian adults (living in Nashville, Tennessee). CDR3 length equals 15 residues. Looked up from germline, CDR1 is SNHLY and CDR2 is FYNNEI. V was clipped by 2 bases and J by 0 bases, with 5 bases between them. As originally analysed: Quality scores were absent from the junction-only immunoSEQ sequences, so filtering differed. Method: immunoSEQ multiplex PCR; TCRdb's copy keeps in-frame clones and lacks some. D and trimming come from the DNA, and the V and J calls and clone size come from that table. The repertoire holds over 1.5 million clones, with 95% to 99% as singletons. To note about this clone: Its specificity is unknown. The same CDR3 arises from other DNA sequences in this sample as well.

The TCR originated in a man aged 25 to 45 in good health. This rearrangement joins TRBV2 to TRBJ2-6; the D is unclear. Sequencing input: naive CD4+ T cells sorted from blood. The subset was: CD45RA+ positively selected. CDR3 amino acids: CASSELGSGANVLTF. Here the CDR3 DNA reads TGTGCCAGCAGTGAATTGGGCTCTGGGGCCAACGTCCTGACTTTC.